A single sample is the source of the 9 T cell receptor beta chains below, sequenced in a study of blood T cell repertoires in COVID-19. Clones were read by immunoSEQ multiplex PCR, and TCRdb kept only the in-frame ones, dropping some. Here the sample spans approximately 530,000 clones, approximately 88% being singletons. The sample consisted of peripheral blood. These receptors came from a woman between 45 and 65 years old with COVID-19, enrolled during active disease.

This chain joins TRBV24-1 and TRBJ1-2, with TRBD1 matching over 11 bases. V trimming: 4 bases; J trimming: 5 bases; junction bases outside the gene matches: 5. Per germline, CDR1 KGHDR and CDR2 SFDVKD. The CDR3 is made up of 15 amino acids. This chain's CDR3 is CATSDPGQGVYGYTF. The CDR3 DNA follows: TGTGCCACCAGTGACCCGGGACAGGGGGTTTATGGCTACACCTTC.

The CDR3 bases are TGCGCCAGCAGTAAACTTAGCGGGGGTAAAGAGACCCAGTACTTC. Amino acid sequence: CASSKLSGGKETQYF. The chain is built from TRBV10-2 and TRBJ2-5; 9 bases fit TRBD2. The CDR3 is 15 residues long. The V gene end was trimmed by 5 bases and the J gene end by 3 bases; junction bases not matched to a gene: 7. CDR1 WSHSY and CDR2 SAAADI come from the germline V gene.

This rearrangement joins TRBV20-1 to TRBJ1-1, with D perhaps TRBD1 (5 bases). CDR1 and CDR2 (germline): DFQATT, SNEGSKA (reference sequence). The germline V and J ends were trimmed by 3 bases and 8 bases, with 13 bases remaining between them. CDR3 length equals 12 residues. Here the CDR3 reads CSASDSGLEAFF. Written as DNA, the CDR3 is TGCAGTGCTAGTGACAGTGGGCTAGAAGCTTTCTTT.

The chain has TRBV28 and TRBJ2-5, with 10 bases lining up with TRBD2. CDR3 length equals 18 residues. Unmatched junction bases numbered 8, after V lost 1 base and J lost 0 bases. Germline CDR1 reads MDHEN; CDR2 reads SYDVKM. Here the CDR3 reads CASSLSWKAGGYQETQYF. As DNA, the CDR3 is TGTGCCAGCAGTTTATCCTGGAAAGCGGGGGGGTACCAAGAGACCCAGTACTTC.

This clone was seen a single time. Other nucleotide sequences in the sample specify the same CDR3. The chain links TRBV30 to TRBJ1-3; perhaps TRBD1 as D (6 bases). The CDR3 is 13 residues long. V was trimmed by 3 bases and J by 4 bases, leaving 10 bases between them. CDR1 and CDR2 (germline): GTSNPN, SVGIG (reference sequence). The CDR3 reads CAWSPGAGNTIYF. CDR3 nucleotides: TGTGCCTGGAGCCCAGGGGCCGGAAACACCATATATTTT.

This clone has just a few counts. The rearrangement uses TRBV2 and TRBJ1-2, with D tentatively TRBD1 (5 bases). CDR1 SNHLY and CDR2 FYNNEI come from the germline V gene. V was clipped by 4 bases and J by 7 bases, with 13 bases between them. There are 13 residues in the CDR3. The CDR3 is CASSGGEGSGYTF. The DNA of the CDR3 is TGTGCCAGCAGTGGGGGGGAGGGCTCTGGCTACACCTTC.

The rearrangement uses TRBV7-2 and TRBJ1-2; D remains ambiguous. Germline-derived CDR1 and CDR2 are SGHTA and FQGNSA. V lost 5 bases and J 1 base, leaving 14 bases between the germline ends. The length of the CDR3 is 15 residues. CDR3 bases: TGTGCCAGCAGCCCGCAGGTGGGCAATAACTATGGCTACACCTTC. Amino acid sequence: CASSPQVGNNYGYTF.

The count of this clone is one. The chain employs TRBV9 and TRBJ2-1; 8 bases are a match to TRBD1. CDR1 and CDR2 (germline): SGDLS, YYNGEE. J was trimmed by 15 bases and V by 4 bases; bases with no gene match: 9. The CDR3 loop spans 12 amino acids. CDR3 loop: CASSTVGQGLFF. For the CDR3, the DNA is TGTGCCAGCAGCACCGTAGGACAGGGTCTGTTCTTC.

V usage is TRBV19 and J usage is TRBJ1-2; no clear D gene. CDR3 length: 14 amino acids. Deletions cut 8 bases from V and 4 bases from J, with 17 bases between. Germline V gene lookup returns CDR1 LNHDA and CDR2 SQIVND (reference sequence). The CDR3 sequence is CASLRLRDSYGYTF. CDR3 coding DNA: TGTGCCAGTCTCCGCCTTCGCGACTCCTATGGCTACACCTTC. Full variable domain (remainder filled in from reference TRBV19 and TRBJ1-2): DGGITQSPKYLFRKEGQNVTLSCEQNLNHDAMYWYRQDPGQGLRLIYYSQIVNDFQKGDIAEGYSVSREKKESFPLTVTSAQKNPTAFYLCASLRLRDSYGYTFGSGTRLTVV.